The T cell receptor beta chain under discussion was sequenced for a study of radiotherapy plus CTLA-4 blockade in lung cancer. Libraries were prepared by immunoSEQ multiplex PCR; TCRdb keeps only in-frame clonotypes and omits some of them. Of about 77,000 clones in the sample, roughly 74% were seen once. V lost 2 bases, J lost 7 bases, and 1 base stayed unmatched. Germline assignment: CDR1 SGDLS and CDR2 YYNGEE. This CDR3 contains 13 residues. Sequences were derived from peripheral blood, sampled from a patient treated with radiotherapy plus ipilimumab. The source of this sequence is a human donor with non-small cell lung cancer whose response to radiotherapy plus ipilimumab could not be evaluated. This rearrangement joins TRBV9 to TRBJ1-2; 11 nucleotides line up with TRBD1. The CDR3 sequence: CASSVGQGVGYTF. In DNA form, the CDR3 reads TGTGCCAGCAGCGTGGGACAGGGGGTTGGCTACACCTTC.